This TCR beta chain was sequenced in a study of T cell responses to AZD1222 COVID-19 vaccine. The CDR3 has 17 amino acids. The V end lost 5 bases, the J end lost 0 bases, and 17 bases lay between the germline ends. The V gene's germline CDR1 is KGHSH and CDR2 LQKENI. Generated by immunoSEQ multiplex PCR, the TCRdb table keeps only in-frame clones and is missing some. The sample yields roughly 60,000 clones, about 74% seen once. The clonotype was recovered from an adult who received the AZD1222 COVID-19 vaccine. The chain combines TRBV18 with TRBJ1-3; no firm D call. The sample was peripheral blood, taken 28 days after the second AZD1222 dose. CDR3 nucleotide sequence: TGTGCCAGCTCAGTCACCGGGCAGTACCTCTCTGGAAACACCATATATTTT. Translating gives CASSVTGQYLSGNTIYF.